The 25 T cell receptor beta chains in this list originate from one sample, sequenced in a study of T-cell memory formation after mild COVID-19. MiXCR, applied by TCRdb to the 5' RACE reads, yields one record per CDR3 protein. Here the sample spans 300,000 to 350,000 distinct CDR3 sequences, approximately 15% being singletons. Sequencing was performed on PBMCs or a T cell subset sorted from them (not recorded which). Receptors originate from a man between 18 and 29 years old who had mild COVID-19 (a few samples of this study predate the infection). Cell type and time point are not known.

This chain connects TRBV5-1 to TRBJ2-7; 8 nucleotides match TRBD1. The germline gives CDR1 SGHRS, CDR2 YFSETQ. Trimming at V came to 2 bases and at J to 2 bases, leaving 3 bases not matched to a gene. The CDR3 has 14 amino acids. CDR3 sequence (DNA): TGCGCCAGCAGCTTTGAACAGGGGGCCTACGAGCAGTACTTC. The encoded protein is CASSFEQGAYEQYF.

V gene TRBV6-6 combines with J gene TRBJ2-5, with D perhaps TRBD1 (6 bases). Germline V gene data show CDR1 as MNHNY and CDR2 as SVGAGI (reference sequence). This CDR3 contains 18 residues. V was clipped by 2 bases and J by 4 bases, with 23 bases between them. The CDR3 protein is CASSYPAAGEGSLETQYF. In DNA, the CDR3 is TGTGCCAGCAGTTACCCGGCGGCAGGGGAAGGGAGCTTAGAGACCCAGTACTTC.

This clonotype was observed a few times. The chain links TRBV11-2 to TRBJ2-5; no definite D call. V dropped 2 bases and J dropped 2 bases, with 9 bases sitting between them. Germline CDR1 and CDR2: SGHAT and FQNNGV. The CDR3 has 14 residues. DNA for the CDR3: TGTGCCAGCAGCTTATTTGGACGGCAAGAGACCCAGTACTTC. It specifies CASSLFGRQETQYF.

V is TRBV7-9 and J is TRBJ1-1; 7 bases agree with TRBD1. The trim removed 5 bases at V and 13 bases at J, leaving 13 bases unmatched. The CDR3 has 13 residues. Germline assignment: CDR1 SEHNR and CDR2 FQNEAQ (reference sequence). The CDR3 DNA reads TGTGCCAGCAGCCCAGGGACAGTGAGGGTGGGTTTCTTT. It yields the protein CASSPGTVRVGFF.

J is TRBJ2-7 and V is TRBV6-5, with D tentatively TRBD1 (7 bases). In germline, CDR1 is MNHEY, CDR2 SVGAGI. There are 14 residues in the CDR3. Trimming removed 2 bases at V and 4 bases at J, with 12 bases between. The CDR3 protein is CASSYDPGGYEQYF. CDR3 bases: TGTGCCAGCAGTTACGATCCAGGGGGGTACGAGCAGTACTTC.

This clonotype was found a few times. This chain links TRBV28 with TRBJ1-4, with D hard to call. The V end lost 3 bases, the J end lost 3 bases, and 11 bases lay between the germline ends. Germline V CDR1 and CDR2: MDHEN, SYDVKM. This CDR3 is 15 amino acids long. In nucleotides, the CDR3 is TGTGCCAGCAGTTTTATGGGTCAGTCTAATGAAAAACTGTTTTTT. It specifies CASSFMGQSNEKLFF. The full variable domain, completed using reference TRBV28 and TRBJ1-4, is DVKVTQSSRYLVKRTGEKVFLECVQDMDHENMFWYRQDPGLGLRLIYFSYDVKMKEKGDIPEGYSVSREKKERFSLILESASTNQTSMYLCASSFMGQSNEKLFFGSGTQLSVL.

This clonotype was counted between two and nine times. The chain recombines TRBV7-2 with TRBJ2-1, with a possible D match to TRBD2 (5 bases). Germline CDR1 SGHTA, CDR2 FQGNSA. Deletions cut 6 bases from V and 10 bases from J, with 13 bases between. The CDR3 extends over 12 amino acids. The DNA for the CDR3 is TGTGCCAGCAGTCTAGCCGCCAGGGAGCAGTTCTTC. This encodes CASSLAAREQFF.

This clonotype was detected many times. The chain uses TRBV5-1 and TRBJ2-5; D is unclear. CDR1 and CDR2 (germline): SGHRS, YFSETQ. Deletions cut 4 bases from V and 5 bases from J, with 15 bases between. The CDR3 runs to 14 residues. The DNA of the CDR3 is TGCGCCAGCAGCCATGGCAAGGTACGGGAGACCCAGTACTTC. Its translation is CASSHGKVRETQYF.

This clonotype was seen a few times. The chain recombines TRBV11-2 with TRBJ2-7; 13 bases align to TRBD2. Germline V lookup: CDR1 SGHAT, CDR2 FQNNGV. V gave up 4 bases and J gave up 5 bases; unmatched junction bases: 5. The CDR3 spans 15 residues. Written as DNA, the CDR3 is TGTGCCAGCAGCTCCAGACTAGCGGGGGGCGACGAGCAGTACTTC. Amino acid sequence: CASSSRLAGGDEQYF.

This clonotype was seen only a few times. The V and J genes are TRBV4-3 and TRBJ2-7; D is ambiguous. The ends were cut back, 4 bases at V and 6 bases at J, with 10 bases in the middle. CDR1 and CDR2 from the germline V gene are LGHNA and YSLEER. The CDR3 contains 12 residues. The CDR3 nucleotides are TGCGCCAGCAGCCTTCCACCTCCCGAGCAGTACGTC. Its translation: CASSLPPPEQYV.

The V gene is TRBV9, the J gene TRBJ2-5; TRBD2 matches at 7 bases. CDR1 is SGDLS, CDR2 YYNGEE, per germline. The CDR3 is 16 residues long. Trimming cost V 1 base and J 1 base; bases outside gene matches: 7. CDR3 residues: CASSVTAGTFQETQYF. CDR3 in DNA: TGTGCCAGCAGCGTAACAGCGGGGACCTTCCAAGAGACCCAGTACTTC.

The chain uses TRBV15 and TRBJ2-7, with a tentative D call TRBD2 (5 bases). V was cut by 5 bases and J by 4 bases, with 21 bases left in between. Germline CDR1 reads LNHNV; CDR2 reads YYDKDF (reference sequence). This CDR3 comprises 16 residues. This CDR3 is CATSEGRGAGTYEQYV. CDR3 in DNA: TGTGCCACCAGCGAAGGCCGGGGAGCAGGAACGTACGAGCAGTACGTC.

Worth noting for this clonotype: This may stem from a read error, because a much larger clone lies one nucleotide away. J is TRBJ2-1 and V is TRBV12-3 or TRBV12-4; the D is unclear. The CDR3 totals 12 residues. The V end was cut by 2 bases, the J end by 10 bases, with 9 bases between. The CDR3 sequence: CASSLWSEEQFF. For the CDR3, the DNA is TGTGCCAGCAGTTTATGGAGCGAGGAGCAGTTCTTC.

This clonotype has just a few counts. The chain combines TRBV2 with TRBJ1-6; TRBD1 matches 7 bases. CDR3 length: 14 residues. Trimming cost V 6 bases and J 6 bases; bases outside gene matches: 5. Germline V gene data show CDR1 as SNHLY and CDR2 as FYNNEI. CDR3: CASRPGQFNSPLHF. CDR3 DNA: TGTGCCAGCAGGCCGGGACAGTTTAATTCACCCCTCCACTTT.

This clonotype appeared many times. V usage is TRBV12-3 or TRBV12-4 and J usage is TRBJ2-5; 11 bases agree with TRBD2. The CDR3 length is 16 residues. Trimming cost V 6 bases and J 1 base; bases outside gene matches: 7. The CDR3 DNA reads as TGTGCCAGCAGCCGTGGTAGCGGGGGGGTCCAAGAGACCCAGTACTTC. This sequence encodes CASSRGSGGVQETQYF.

This clonotype was seen ten or more times. This chain joins TRBV4-3 and TRBJ2-5; 12 nucleotides line up with TRBD2. Germline V lookup: CDR1 LGHNA, CDR2 YSLEER. Losses at the gene ends were 4 bases for V and 5 bases for J; bases not matched to a gene: 11. The CDR3 runs to 17 residues. The CDR3 nucleotides are TGCGCCAGCAGCCCACAAGGACTAGCGGGGAATGGGGAGACCCAGTACTTC. This sequence encodes CASSPQGLAGNGETQYF.

This clonotype was counted between two and nine times. This chain connects TRBV2 to TRBJ2-3; D perhaps matches TRBD2 (6 bases). Germline CDR1 SNHLY, CDR2 FYNNEI. Between the trimmed V and J ends, which lost 3 bases and 6 bases, there was a span of 16 bases. The CDR3 has 15 amino acids. In DNA, the CDR3 is TGTGCCAGCAGTGACGCTTTGTCGAGCGGGGATACGCAGTATTTT. It yields the protein CASSDALSSGDTQYF.

The genes are TRBV27 and TRBJ2-1, with D possibly TRBD1 on 6 matching bases. In germline, CDR1 is MNHEY, CDR2 SMNVEV (reference sequence). The CDR3 loop spans 15 amino acids. V gave up 3 bases and J gave up 10 bases, with 19 bases separating them. In DNA form, the CDR3 reads TGTGCCAGCAGTTTCGTGGCCTACCCAAGGGGGGAGCAGTTCTTC. Amino acids: CASSFVAYPRGEQFF.

This clonotype has only a few counts. J is TRBJ2-7 and V is TRBV7-2; D unresolved. CDR1 SGHTA and CDR2 FQGNSA come from the germline V gene. This CDR3 is 13 amino acids long. Trimming took 4 bases from V and 3 from J, leaving 10 bases between them. The CDR3 nucleotides are TGTGCCAGCAGCTCACCCCTGGACTACGAGCAGTACTTC. This codes for CASSSPLDYEQYF.

This clonotype was counted a few times. The chain uses TRBV3-1 and TRBJ1-1, with 9 bases fitting TRBD1. Germline V gene sequence: CDR1 LGHDT, CDR2 YNNKEL (reference sequence). With V trimmed by 5 bases and J by 3 bases, 4 bases remained unmatched. The CDR3 is 14 amino acids. The DNA for the CDR3 is TGTGCCAGCAGCGCCCGGGACAGGGACACTGAAGCTTTCTTT. It codes for CASSARDRDTEAFF.

V and J are TRBV10-3 and TRBJ2-5; no clear D gene. With 0 bases removed from V and 4 bases from J, the gap between germline ends came to 3 bases. This CDR3 has 12 residues. Germline CDR1 and CDR2: ENHRY and SYGVKD. The CDR3 region has the DNA TGTGCCATCAGTGAGTCGATAGAGACCCAGTACTTC. This gives the protein CAISESIETQYF.

The chain carries TRBV6-5 and TRBJ2-2, with D uncertain. Per the germline V gene, CDR1 is MNHEY and CDR2 is SVGAGI. The CDR3 has 14 amino acids. V gave up 4 bases and J gave up 4 bases, with 10 bases separating them. CDR3 DNA: TGTGCCAGCAGTTGGTTAGCCCGCACCGGGGAGCTGTTTTTT. It translates to CASSWLARTGELFF.

The genes are TRBV5-1 and TRBJ1-4, with unresolved D. The ends were cut back, 0 bases at V and 8 bases at J, with 11 bases in the middle. The CDR3 is made up of 14 amino acids. Germline-derived CDR1 and CDR2 are SGHRS and YFSETQ. The CDR3 is CASSLVAGVEKLFF. CDR3 nucleotide sequence: TGCGCCAGCAGCTTGGTCGCTGGGGTAGAAAAACTGTTTTTT.

There are a few counts of this clonotype. The rearrangement joins TRBV5-1 to TRBJ2-1; the match to TRBD1 covers 8 bases. Germline CDR1 SGHRS, CDR2 YFSETQ. V was clipped by 2 bases and J by 8 bases; unmatched bases: 9. The CDR3 is 15 residues long. CDR3: CASSFQTGARDEQFF. The CDR3, as DNA: TGCGCCAGCAGCTTTCAGACAGGGGCGAGAGATGAGCAGTTCTTC.

This clonotype was seen more than once but under ten times. V is TRBV7-8 and J is TRBJ2-3; D is unresolved. Trimming shortened V by 1 base and J by 2 bases, and 16 bases separated the two germline ends. The length of the CDR3 is 17 residues. CDR1 and CDR2 (germline): SGHVS, FQNEAQ. The CDR3 sequence is CASSLETPYLITDTQYF. The DNA of the CDR3 is TGTGCCAGCAGCTTAGAAACACCTTACCTTATCACAGATACGCAGTATTTT.